Included here is one T cell receptor beta chain sequence, with context. Its antigen is unidentified. The germline gives CDR1 WNHNN, CDR2 SYGVQD (reference sequence). This CDR3 contains 14 residues. Trimming took 0 bases from V and 4 from J; bases not matched to a gene: 1. The protocol was immunoSEQ multiplex PCR, while the TCRdb copy is restricted to in-frame clones and leaves out a portion. This sample has about 2.4 million clones, with about 92% found just once. The sample comes from a study of shared clonotypes between healthy human individuals. Adult donors, all healthy and HIV-negative, had no recent acute infections or vaccinations. Points from the study as a whole: Of the naive CD4 clonotypes, 4% to 5% were shared across a handful of donors. What limited the represented genetic and exposure-history diversity was the small number of donors. A reduction in generation probabilities was seen for non-shared clonotypes relative to those shared by all four donors.

The sequence derives from a man younger than 35 in good health. Sequencing was carried out using naive CD4+ T cells sorted from blood. Subset indicated: CD45RA+ positively selected. The gene calls are TRBV10-1 and TRBJ2-3, with TRBD2 matching over 7 bases. The CDR3 region is CASSESGGADTQYF. CDR3 sequence (DNA): TGCGCCAGCAGTGAGTCGGGGGGGGCAGATACGCAGTATTTT.